The 8 T cell receptor beta chains in this list originate from one sample, sequenced in a study of blood T cell repertoires in COVID-19. Clones were read by immunoSEQ multiplex PCR, and TCRdb kept only the in-frame ones, dropping some. The sample includes 200,000 to 250,000 clones, less than 85% of them seen just once. Sequencing was performed on peripheral blood. These receptors were collected from a woman aged 80 or older with COVID-19, enrolled during active disease.

A few counts support this clone. The rearrangement uses TRBV28 and TRBJ2-2, with D maybe TRBD1 (5 bases). This CDR3 contains 15 residues. Germline V lookup: CDR1 MDHEN, CDR2 SYDVKM. Trimming took off 9 bases at V and 1 base at J, with 15 bases between the two ends. CDR3 sequence (DNA): TGTGCCAGTTTTACAGGTCAAGGGAACACCGGGGAGCTGTTTTTT. Protein sequence: CASFTGQGNTGELFF.

The rearrangement joins TRBV7-9 to TRBJ2-6, with D unclear. Between the trimmed V and J ends, which lost 5 bases and 2 bases, there was a span of 7 bases. CDR1 is SEHNR, CDR2 FQNEAQ, per germline (reference sequence). The CDR3 consists of 14 residues. The CDR3: CASSHSTGANVLTF. The CDR3 DNA follows: TGTGCCAGCAGCCACTCTACTGGGGCCAACGTCCTGACTTTC.

This rearrangement joins TRBV24-1 to TRBJ2-2; TRBD2 matches at 9 bases. The CDR3 consists of 14 residues. The ends lost 5 bases at V and 6 bases at J; junction bases unmatched: 3. The germline V gene encodes CDR1 KGHDR and CDR2 SFDVKD. DNA of the CDR3: TGTGCCACCAGTGGGGGACTAGCTGCCGGGGAGCTGTTTTTT. The encoded protein is CATSGGLAAGELFF.

This clone appeared a few times. The chain links TRBV2 to TRBJ1-1; a weak D match, TRBD1 (6 bases). The V gene's germline CDR1 is SNHLY and CDR2 FYNNEI. V was pared by 7 bases and J by 10 bases, with 19 bases between. The CDR3 spans 13 residues. The CDR3 sequence: CASTFRTGSRAFF. DNA for the CDR3: TGTGCCAGCACCTTTCGTACAGGGTCGCGAGCTTTCTTT.

This clone was seen ten or more times. This sequence joins TRBV5-4 and TRBJ1-6; perhaps TRBD1 as D (5 bases). Germline V lookup: CDR1 SGHNT, CDR2 YYREEE (reference sequence). CDR3 size: 15 residues. Trimming cost V 2 bases and J 10 bases, with 16 bases left between them. CDR3 protein: CASSFQGISKSPLHF. DNA of the CDR3: TGTGCCAGCAGCTTCCAGGGTATTAGTAAATCACCCCTCCACTTT.

The table lists this clone with a few counts. The chain links TRBV7-8 to TRBJ2-7; 12 bases fit TRBD2. The germline V gene encodes CDR1 SGHVS and CDR2 FQNEAQ. The trim removed 7 bases at V and 1 base at J, leaving 14 bases unmatched. This CDR3 comprises 18 residues. CDR3 loop: CASTKASGGAFGSYEQYF. CDR3 in DNA: TGTGCCAGCACCAAGGCTAGCGGGGGGGCGTTCGGGTCCTACGAGCAGTACTTC.

In DNA form, the CDR3 reads TGTGCCAGCAGCCGACTGGCGGGGGGCGGCACCGGGGAGCTGTTTTTT. Translation: CASSRLAGGGTGELFF. The J gene is TRBJ2-2, the V gene TRBV3-1 (or the pseudogene TRBV3-2); 8 nucleotides match TRBD2. CDR3 length: 16 residues. V trimming: 4 bases; J trimming: 4 bases; junction bases outside the gene matches: 8. The germline CDR1 and CDR2 sequences are LGHDT and YNNKEL (reference sequence).

The chain has TRBV7-9 and TRBJ2-3; possible D gene TRBD2, 7 bases. The CDR3 contains 16 residues. Trimming left V 7 bases short and J 2 bases short, with 19 bases between. Germline V lookup: CDR1 SEHNR, CDR2 FQNEAQ (reference sequence). Here the CDR3 reads CASTGRGGGITDTQYF. CDR3 bases: TGTGCCAGCACCGGTAGGGGAGGGGGAATCACAGATACGCAGTATTTT.